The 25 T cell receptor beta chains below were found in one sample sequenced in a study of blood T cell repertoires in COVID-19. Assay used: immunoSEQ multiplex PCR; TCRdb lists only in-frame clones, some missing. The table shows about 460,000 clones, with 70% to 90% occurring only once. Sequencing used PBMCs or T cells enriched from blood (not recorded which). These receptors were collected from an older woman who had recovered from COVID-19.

CDR3 in amino acids: CASRRGGTDTQYF. Written as DNA, the CDR3 is TGTGCCAGCCGGCGGGGGGGCACAGATACGCAGTATTTT. The V and J genes are TRBV27 and TRBJ2-3; 8 positions agree with TRBD2. Germline CDR1 and CDR2: MNHEY and SMNVEV (reference sequence). The CDR3 covers 13 residues. V shed 8 bases, J shed 1 base, and the junction held 2 bases outside the gene matches.

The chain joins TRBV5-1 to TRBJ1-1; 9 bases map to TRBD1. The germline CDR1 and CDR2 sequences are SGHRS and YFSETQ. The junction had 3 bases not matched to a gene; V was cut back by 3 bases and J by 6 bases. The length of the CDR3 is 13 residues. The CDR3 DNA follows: TGCGCCAGCAGCTGGGACAGGGAAGCTGAAGCTTTCTTT. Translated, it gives CASSWDREAEAFF.

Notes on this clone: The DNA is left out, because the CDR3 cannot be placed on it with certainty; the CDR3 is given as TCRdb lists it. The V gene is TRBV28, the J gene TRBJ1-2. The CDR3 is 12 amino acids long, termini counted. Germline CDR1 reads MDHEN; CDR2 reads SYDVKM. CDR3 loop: CASSSSGNDYTF.

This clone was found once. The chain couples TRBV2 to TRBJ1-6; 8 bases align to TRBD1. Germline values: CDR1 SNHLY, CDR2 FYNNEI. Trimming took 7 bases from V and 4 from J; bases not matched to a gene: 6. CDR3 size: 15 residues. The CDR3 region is CASTTGGGYNSPLHF. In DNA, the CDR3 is TGTGCCAGCACAACAGGGGGGGGATATAATTCACCCCTCCACTTT.

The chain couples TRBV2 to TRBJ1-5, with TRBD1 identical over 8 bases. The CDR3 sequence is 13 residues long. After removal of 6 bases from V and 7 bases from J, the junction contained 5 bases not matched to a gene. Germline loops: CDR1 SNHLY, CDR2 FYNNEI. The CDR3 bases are TGTGCCAGCAGACAACAGGGGGGACAGCCCCAGCATTTT. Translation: CASRQQGGQPQHF.

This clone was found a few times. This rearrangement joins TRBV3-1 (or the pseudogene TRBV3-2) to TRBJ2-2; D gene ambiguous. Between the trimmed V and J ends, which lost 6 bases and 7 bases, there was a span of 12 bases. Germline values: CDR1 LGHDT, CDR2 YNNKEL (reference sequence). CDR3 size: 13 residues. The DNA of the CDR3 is TGTGCCAGCAGACACGGGTTTATCGGGGAGCTGTTTTTT. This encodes CASRHGFIGELFF.

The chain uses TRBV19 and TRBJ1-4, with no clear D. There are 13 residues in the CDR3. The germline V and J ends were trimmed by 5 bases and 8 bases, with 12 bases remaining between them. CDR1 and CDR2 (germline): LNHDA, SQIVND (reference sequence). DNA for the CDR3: TGTGCCAGTAGTCTCGGACTGGAAGAAAAACTGTTTTTT. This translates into CASSLGLEEKLFF.

DNA for the CDR3: TGCGCCAGTCAGCCGGGACCCCAGGCAGGGGGCAGGAGCACCGGGGAGCTGTTTTTT. Translation gives CASQPGPQAGGRSTGELFF. The chain has TRBV23-1 and TRBJ2-2; 8 bases agree with TRBD1. TRBV23-1 is marked as an open reading frame, function uncertain. This CDR3 spans 19 amino acids. With 9 bases clipped from V and 4 bases from J, the junction kept 22 bases outside the gene matches.

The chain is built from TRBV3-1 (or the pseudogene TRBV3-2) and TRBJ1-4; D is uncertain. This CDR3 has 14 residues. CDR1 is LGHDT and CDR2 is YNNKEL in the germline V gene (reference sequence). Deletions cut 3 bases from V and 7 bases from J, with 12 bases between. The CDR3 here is CASSHGASAEKLFF. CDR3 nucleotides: TGTGCCAGCAGCCATGGTGCCAGTGCTGAAAAACTGTTTTTT.

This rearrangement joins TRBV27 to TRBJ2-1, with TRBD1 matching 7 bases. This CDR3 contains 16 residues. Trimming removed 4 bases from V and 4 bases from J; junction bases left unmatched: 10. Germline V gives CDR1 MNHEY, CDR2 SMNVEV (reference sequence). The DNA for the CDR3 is TGTGCCAGCAGTTCACGCGACAGGGTGCAATACAATGAGCAGTTCTTC. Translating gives CASSSRDRVQYNEQFF.

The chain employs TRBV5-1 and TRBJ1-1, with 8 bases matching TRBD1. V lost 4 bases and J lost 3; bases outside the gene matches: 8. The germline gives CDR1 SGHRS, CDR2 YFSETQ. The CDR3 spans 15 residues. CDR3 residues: CASSPGQGVHTEAFF. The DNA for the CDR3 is TGCGCCAGCAGCCCTGGACAGGGTGTCCACACTGAAGCTTTCTTT.

CDR3 in DNA: TGTGCCAGCAGTTACGATCCAGGCAGTAATTCACCCCTCCACTTT. As protein: CASSYDPGSNSPLHF. The chain joins TRBV6-5 to TRBJ1-6, with D hard to call. The germline V gene encodes CDR1 MNHEY and CDR2 SVGAGI. V gave up 2 bases and J gave up 6 bases, with 11 bases separating them. CDR3 size: 15 residues.

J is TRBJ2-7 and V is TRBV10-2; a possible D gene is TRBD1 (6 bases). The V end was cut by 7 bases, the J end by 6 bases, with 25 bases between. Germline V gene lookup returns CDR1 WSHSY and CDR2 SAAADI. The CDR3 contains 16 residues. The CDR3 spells CASTPRGQGLEGEQYV. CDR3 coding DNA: TGCGCCAGCACTCCAAGGGGCCAGGGGCTCGAGGGCGAGCAGTACGTC.

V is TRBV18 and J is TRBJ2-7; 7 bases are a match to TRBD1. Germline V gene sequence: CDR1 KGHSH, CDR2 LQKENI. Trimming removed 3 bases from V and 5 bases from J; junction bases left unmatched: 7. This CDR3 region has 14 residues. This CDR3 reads CASSPKGTVNEQYF. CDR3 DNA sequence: TGTGCCAGCTCACCTAAGGGGACAGTCAACGAGCAGTACTTC.

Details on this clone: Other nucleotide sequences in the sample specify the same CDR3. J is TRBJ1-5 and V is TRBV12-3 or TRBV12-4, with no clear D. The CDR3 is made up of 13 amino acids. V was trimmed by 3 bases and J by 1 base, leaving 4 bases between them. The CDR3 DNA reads TGTGCCAGCAGTTTGTTAAGCAATCAGCCCCAGCATTTT. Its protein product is CASSLLSNQPQHF.

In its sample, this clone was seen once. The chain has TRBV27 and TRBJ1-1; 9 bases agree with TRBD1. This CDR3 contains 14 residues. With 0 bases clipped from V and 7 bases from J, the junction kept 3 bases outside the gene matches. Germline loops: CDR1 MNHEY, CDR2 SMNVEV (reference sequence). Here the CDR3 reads CASSLSGTGFEAFF. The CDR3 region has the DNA TGTGCCAGCAGTTTATCGGGGACAGGGTTTGAAGCTTTCTTT.

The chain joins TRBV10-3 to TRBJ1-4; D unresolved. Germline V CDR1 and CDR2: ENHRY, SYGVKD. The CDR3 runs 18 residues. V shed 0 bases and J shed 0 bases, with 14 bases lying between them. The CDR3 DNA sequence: TGTGCCATCAGTGAGTCGTGGGTAGTGGAGCCAACTAATGAAAAACTGTTTTTT. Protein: CAISESWVVEPTNEKLFF.

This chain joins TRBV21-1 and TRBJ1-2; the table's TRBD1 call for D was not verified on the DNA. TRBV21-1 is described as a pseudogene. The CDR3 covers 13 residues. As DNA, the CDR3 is TGTGCCAGCAGCGCCGGGACATATGATGGCTACACCTTC. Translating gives CASSAGTYDGYTF.

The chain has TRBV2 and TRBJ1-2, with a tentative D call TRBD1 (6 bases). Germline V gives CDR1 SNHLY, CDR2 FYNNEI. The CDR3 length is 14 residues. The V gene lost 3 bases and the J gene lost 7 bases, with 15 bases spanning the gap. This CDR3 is CASSEVNQGLGYTF. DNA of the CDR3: TGTGCCAGCAGTGAGGTTAATCAGGGGCTTGGCTACACCTTC.

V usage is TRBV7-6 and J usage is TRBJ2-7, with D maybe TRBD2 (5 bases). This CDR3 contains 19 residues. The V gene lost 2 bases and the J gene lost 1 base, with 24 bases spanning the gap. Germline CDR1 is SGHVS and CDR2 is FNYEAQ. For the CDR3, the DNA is TGTGCCAGCAGCTTAATGGGAGTTGGAGCCGATGTGCCTTCCTACGAGCAGTACTTC. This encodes CASSLMGVGADVPSYEQYF.

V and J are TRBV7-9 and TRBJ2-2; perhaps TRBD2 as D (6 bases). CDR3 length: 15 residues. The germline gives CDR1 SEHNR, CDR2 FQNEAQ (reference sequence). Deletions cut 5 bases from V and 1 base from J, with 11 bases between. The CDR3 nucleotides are TGTGCCAGCAGCCCACCGGGACTGAACACCGGGGAGCTGTTTTTT. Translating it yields CASSPPGLNTGELFF.

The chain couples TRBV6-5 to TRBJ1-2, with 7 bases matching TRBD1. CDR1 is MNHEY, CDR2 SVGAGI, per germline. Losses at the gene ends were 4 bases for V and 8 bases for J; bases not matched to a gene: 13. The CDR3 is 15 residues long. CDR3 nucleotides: TGTGCCAGCAGTTCCGACAGACAGGGAGGTAGAGGCTACACCTTC. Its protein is CASSSDRQGGRGYTF.

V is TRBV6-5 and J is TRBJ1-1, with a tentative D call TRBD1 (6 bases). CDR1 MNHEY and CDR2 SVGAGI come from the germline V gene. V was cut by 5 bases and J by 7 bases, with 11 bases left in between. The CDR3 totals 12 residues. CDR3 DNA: TGTGCCAGCAGTCTACAGGGTGATGAAGCTTTCTTT. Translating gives CASSLQGDEAFF.

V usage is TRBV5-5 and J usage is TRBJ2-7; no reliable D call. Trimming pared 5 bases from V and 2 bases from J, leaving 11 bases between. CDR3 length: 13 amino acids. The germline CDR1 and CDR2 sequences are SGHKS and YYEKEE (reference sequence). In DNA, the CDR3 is TGTGCCAGCAGTCTGGGCCCTCCCTACGAGCAGTACGTC. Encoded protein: CASSLGPPYEQYV.

The CDR3: CSVDPENSYNEQFF. Here the CDR3 DNA reads TGCAGCGTTGATCCGGAGAACTCCTACAATGAGCAGTTCTTC. The chain recombines TRBV29-1 with TRBJ2-1, with D unclear. The CDR3 extends over 14 amino acids. Germline V gene lookup returns CDR1 SQVTM and CDR2 ANQGSEA. The V end lost 3 bases, the J end lost 0 bases, and 9 bases lay between the germline ends.